Sequencing of this TCR beta chain was carried out in a study of CD8+ T cells in alopecia areata. Study-wide context: The study gave treated patients oral tofacitinib at 5 to 10 mg twice daily. Study-wide findings and caveats: Lesional scalp, notably in alopecia totalis/universalis, had clonality above that of normal scalp. Although TCR sharing was seen in mice, sharing across patients was less clear, possibly for HLA-related reasons.

This clone has only one observation. The antigen remains unidentified. Extracted RNA was reverse transcribed into cDNA, the sequencing template. Profiling relied on immunoSEQ multiplex PCR, and the TCRdb table lists in-frame clones only, not all of them. The sample shows about 250,000 clones, 65% to 70% of them seen only once. Alopecia areata patients gave lesional scalp punch biopsies and peripheral blood samples. The CDR3 loop spans 12 amino acids. With 6 bases clipped from V and 7 bases from J, the junction kept 3 bases outside the gene matches. Germline V gives CDR1 ENHRY, CDR2 SYGVKD. The V gene is TRBV10-3, the J gene TRBJ1-2; 9 bases match TRBD1. The source is a human donor with alopecia areata. The specimen comprised CD4+ T cells sorted from blood, sampled at week 0. CDR3 protein: CAIRDRGRGYTF. The DNA for the CDR3 is TGTGCCATCAGGGACAGGGGTCGTGGCTACACCTTC.